The entry below describes one T cell receptor (beta chain). Germline CDR1 SGHNT, CDR2 YYREEE (reference sequence). CDR3 size: 15 residues. Trimming removed 0 bases from V and 6 bases from J; junction bases left unmatched: 8. This sample was included in a study of blood T cell repertoires in COVID-19. Background on the study: PBMCs, B-cell-depleted T cells, or T cells were the source of the cDNA or gDNA that made up the material.

The method was immunoSEQ multiplex PCR; TCRdb's version includes in-frame clones alone and lacks a portion of them. The sample shows 200,000 to 250,000 clones, approximately 81% of them seen only once. This sequence was found in a man in his forties with acute or convalescent COVID-19. Sequencing was performed on peripheral blood. The chain joins TRBV5-4 to TRBJ2-7; 8 bases agree with TRBD2. The CDR3 sequence: CASSLGGGLFAEQYF. The CDR3 DNA is TGTGCCAGCAGCTTGGGCGGGGGGCTGTTTGCCGAGCAGTACTTC. The variable domain in full, with the rest retrieved from reference TRBV5-4 and TRBJ2-7, is ETGVTQSPTHLIKTRGQQVTLRCSSQSGHNTVSWYQQALGQGPQFIFQYYREEENGRGNFPPRFSGLQFPNYSSELNVNALELDDSALYLCASSLGGGLFAEQYFGPGTRLTVT.